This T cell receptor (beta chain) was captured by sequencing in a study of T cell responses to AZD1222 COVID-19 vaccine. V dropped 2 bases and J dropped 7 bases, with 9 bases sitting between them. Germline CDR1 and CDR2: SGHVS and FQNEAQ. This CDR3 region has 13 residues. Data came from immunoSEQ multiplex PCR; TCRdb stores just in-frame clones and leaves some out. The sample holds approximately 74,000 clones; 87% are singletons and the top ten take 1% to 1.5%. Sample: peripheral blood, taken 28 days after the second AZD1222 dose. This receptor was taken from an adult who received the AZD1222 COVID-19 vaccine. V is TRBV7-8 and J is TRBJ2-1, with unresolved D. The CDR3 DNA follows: TGTGCCAGCAGCTTATTCACTGGGAATGAGCAGTTCTTC. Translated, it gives CASSLFTGNEQFF.